The clone carrying this T cell receptor (beta chain) was seen a handful of times. These data come from a study of human T cells and chemical hapten exposure. The wider study: Cases of alopecia areata, totalis or universalis occurred in a predominantly female patient group. How much TCR each sample yielded varied, mostly because pooled library volumes differed slightly.

Attachment of unique molecular identifiers to individual cDNA molecules was performed in the library. MiXCR, applied by TCRdb to the RACE reads, yields one record per CDR3 protein. Of over 300,000 distinct CDR3 sequences listed, 4.5% to 5.5% are singletons. The time point is: pre-sensitization, week 0. Treatment specified: therapeutic diphenylcyclopropenone sensitization with weekly scalp DPC. V dropped 3 bases and J dropped 12; count of bases not matched to a gene: 19. This CDR3 spans 19 amino acids. The germline CDR1 and CDR2 sequences are SGDLS and YYNGEE. The source material was whole blood, sampled in connection with sensitization to the hapten diphenylcyclopropenone (DPC). The source is a woman in her forties or fifties with alopecia areata. Some clones in this sample may be carry-over from other donors' samples. The chain links TRBV9 to TRBJ2-1; 15 nucleotides agree with TRBD2. The CDR3 region is CASSGGQGGGLAGGPVQFF. CDR3 DNA: TGTGCCAGCAGCGGCGGACAGGGAGGAGGACTAGCGGGAGGGCCGGTGCAGTTCTTC.